A single sample is the source of the 11 T cell receptor beta chains below, sequenced in a study of T cell responses to AZD1222 COVID-19 vaccine. Generated by immunoSEQ multiplex PCR, the TCRdb table keeps only in-frame clones and is missing some. The sample carries 100,000 to 150,000 clones, more than 85% recorded once. This specimen consisted of peripheral blood, obtained on day 0 of MenACWY control vaccination. All receptors come from an adult in good health.

This clone was seen once. This chain uses TRBV11-2 with TRBJ2-7, with 9 bases that match TRBD1. The CDR3 has 14 amino acids. Germline V gives CDR1 SGHAT, CDR2 FQNNGV. Trimming removed 5 bases from V and 3 bases from J; junction bases left unmatched: 5. As DNA, the CDR3 is TGTGCCAGCAGCCTTTCGACAGGGGGCTACGAGCAGTACTTC. Translating gives CASSLSTGGYEQYF.

This clone occurred once. This chain uses TRBV24-1 with TRBJ1-5; D ambiguous. Trimming shortened V by 1 base and J by 13 bases, and 10 bases separated the two germline ends. CDR3 length equals 12 residues. Germline V gives CDR1 KGHDR, CDR2 SFDVKD. CDR3 protein: CATSDFVGAQHF. CDR3 nucleotide sequence: TGTGCCACCAGTGATTTTGTAGGAGCTCAGCATTTT.

The chain carries TRBV29-1 and TRBJ2-2; weak D call: TRBD1 (6 bases). The CDR3 covers 13 residues. Germline V gene data show CDR1 as SQVTM and CDR2 as ANQGSEA. Trimming shortened V by 4 bases and J by 3 bases, and 9 bases separated the two germline ends. The DNA of the CDR3 is TGCAGCGTTGCAGGGGTCTACACCGGGGAGCTGTTTTTT. It encodes CSVAGVYTGELFF.

This sequence joins TRBV2 and TRBJ1-4; 7 bases map to TRBD1. J was trimmed by 6 bases and V by 6 bases; bases with no gene match: 10. This CDR3 has 15 amino acids. CDR1 is SNHLY and CDR2 is FYNNEI in the germline V gene. The DNA for the CDR3 is TGTGCCAGCAGGGAACAGGGGACGCCGTATGAAAAACTGTTTTTT. It specifies CASREQGTPYEKLFF.

The genes are TRBV7-9 and TRBJ2-7; 13 nucleotides agree with TRBD2. The CDR3 is 13 residues long. The germline V gene has CDR1 SEHNR and CDR2 FQNEAQ (reference sequence). Trimming took 10 bases from V and 4 from J; bases not matched to a gene: 4. The CDR3 DNA sequence: TGTGCCACCGGGACTAGCGGGGCGTACGAGCAGTACTTC. Protein sequence: CATGTSGAYEQYF.

The chain has TRBV10-3 and TRBJ2-3, with no clear D. Deletions cut 6 bases from V and 2 bases from J, with 9 bases between. Germline V gene sequence: CDR1 ENHRY, CDR2 SYGVKD. The length of the CDR3 is 13 residues. CDR3 residues: CAIRESVTDTQYF. CDR3 nucleotides: TGTGCCATCAGGGAAAGTGTCACAGATACGCAGTATTTT.

This chain uses TRBV12-1 with TRBJ2-1; the D call of TRBD2 is as the table states it, not checked on the DNA. TRBV12-1 constitutes a pseudogene. The CDR3 runs to 17 residues. The CDR3 bases are TGTGCCAGCAGCTTTGGTGTGGCGGGGAGCTCCTACAATGAGCAGTTCTTC. It codes for CASSFGVAGSSYNEQFF.

The J gene is TRBJ1-1, the V gene TRBV30; D unresolved. Looked up from germline, CDR1 is GTSNPN and CDR2 is SVGIG (reference sequence). Between the trimmed V and J ends, which lost 0 bases and 1 base, there was a span of 12 bases. CDR3 length: 15 amino acids. CDR3 protein: CAWSVLGSKNTEAFF. CDR3 DNA: TGTGCCTGGAGTGTACTAGGCAGTAAGAACACTGAAGCTTTCTTT.

The chain uses TRBV2 and TRBJ1-5; D gene uncertain. The germline V gene has CDR1 SNHLY and CDR2 FYNNEI. The CDR3 length is 13 residues. Trimming removed 6 bases from V and 5 bases from J, with 11 bases in between. CDR3 bases: TGTGCCAGCAGCGTCGAGTCTGATCAGCCCCAGCATTTT. Translation: CASSVESDQPQHF.

This sequence joins TRBV5-4 and TRBJ1-1; D is perhaps TRBD1 (6 bases). Per the germline V gene, CDR1 is SGHNT and CDR2 is YYREEE (reference sequence). The CDR3 extends over 16 amino acids. The ends were cut back, 3 bases at V and 2 bases at J, with 17 bases in the middle. The CDR3 DNA sequence: TGTGCCAGCAGCTCGCCTCTCGGGGGCCCAAACACTGAAGCTTTCTTT. Its translation: CASSSPLGGPNTEAFF.

The V call is TRBV12-3 or TRBV12-4, the J call TRBJ2-7; no reliable D call. V was clipped by 5 bases and J by 6 bases, with 14 bases between them. This CDR3 comprises 13 residues. CDR3 nucleotides: TGTGCCAGCAGTCGGCCCCCGGTTTCCGAGCAGTACTTC. This sequence encodes CASSRPPVSEQYF.